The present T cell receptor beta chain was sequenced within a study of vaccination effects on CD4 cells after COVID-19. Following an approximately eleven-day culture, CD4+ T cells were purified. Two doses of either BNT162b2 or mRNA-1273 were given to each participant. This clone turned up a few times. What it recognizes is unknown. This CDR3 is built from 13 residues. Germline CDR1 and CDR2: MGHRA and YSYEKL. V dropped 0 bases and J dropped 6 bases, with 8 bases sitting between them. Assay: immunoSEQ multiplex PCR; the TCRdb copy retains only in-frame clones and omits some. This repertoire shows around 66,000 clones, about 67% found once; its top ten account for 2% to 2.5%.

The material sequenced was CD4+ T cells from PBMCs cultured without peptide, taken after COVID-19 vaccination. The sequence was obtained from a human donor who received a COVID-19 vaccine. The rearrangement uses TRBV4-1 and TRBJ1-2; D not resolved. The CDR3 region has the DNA TGCGCCAGCAGCCAAGAAGGAAAGGATGGCTACACCTTC. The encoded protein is CASSQEGKDGYTF.